The entry below describes one TCR beta chain. This sample's treatment: oral pan-JAK inhibitor, 5-10 mg twice daily. cDNA serving as the sequencing template came from extracted, reverse transcribed RNA. Assay: immunoSEQ multiplex PCR; the TCRdb copy retains only in-frame clones and omits some. The sample has around 270,000 clones; 58% are singletons. This specimen belongs to a study of CD8+ T cells in alopecia areata. CDR1 and CDR2 from the germline V gene are MNHEY and SMNVEV (reference sequence). CDR3 length: 13 residues. V gave up 2 bases and J gave up 4 bases; unmatched junction bases: 0. The V and J genes are TRBV27 and TRBJ2-3; the match to TRBD2 covers 7 bases. The TCR comes from a human donor with alopecia areata. The material sequenced was CD4+ T cells sorted from blood, taken at week 24, from a patient treated with tofacitinib. The CDR3 is CASSLAGADTQYF. Written as DNA, the CDR3 is TGTGCCAGCAGTTTAGCGGGGGCAGATACGCAGTATTTT.